This T cell receptor (beta chain) was documented in a study of blood T cells in healthy people across ages. A second roughly 6 to 11 cycle PCR used barcoded and J-beta primers. TCRdb re-derived calls from the 5' RACE reads in MiXCR, one entry per CDR3 protein. This table has 1.5 million to 1.8 million distinct CDR3 sequences, 35% to 45% appearing once. The V gene's germline CDR1 is MNHEY and CDR2 SVGEGT. Trimming removed 6 bases from V and 8 bases from J; junction bases left unmatched: 9. The CDR3 has 14 residues. This chain links TRBV6-2 or TRBV6-3 with TRBJ2-1; 8 bases map to TRBD2. Material for sequencing was blood. The TCR originated in a woman under 30 in good health. CDR3 region: CASRHGSGSYEQFF. In DNA, the CDR3 is TGTGCCAGCAGACACGGAAGCGGGAGCTATGAGCAGTTCTTC.